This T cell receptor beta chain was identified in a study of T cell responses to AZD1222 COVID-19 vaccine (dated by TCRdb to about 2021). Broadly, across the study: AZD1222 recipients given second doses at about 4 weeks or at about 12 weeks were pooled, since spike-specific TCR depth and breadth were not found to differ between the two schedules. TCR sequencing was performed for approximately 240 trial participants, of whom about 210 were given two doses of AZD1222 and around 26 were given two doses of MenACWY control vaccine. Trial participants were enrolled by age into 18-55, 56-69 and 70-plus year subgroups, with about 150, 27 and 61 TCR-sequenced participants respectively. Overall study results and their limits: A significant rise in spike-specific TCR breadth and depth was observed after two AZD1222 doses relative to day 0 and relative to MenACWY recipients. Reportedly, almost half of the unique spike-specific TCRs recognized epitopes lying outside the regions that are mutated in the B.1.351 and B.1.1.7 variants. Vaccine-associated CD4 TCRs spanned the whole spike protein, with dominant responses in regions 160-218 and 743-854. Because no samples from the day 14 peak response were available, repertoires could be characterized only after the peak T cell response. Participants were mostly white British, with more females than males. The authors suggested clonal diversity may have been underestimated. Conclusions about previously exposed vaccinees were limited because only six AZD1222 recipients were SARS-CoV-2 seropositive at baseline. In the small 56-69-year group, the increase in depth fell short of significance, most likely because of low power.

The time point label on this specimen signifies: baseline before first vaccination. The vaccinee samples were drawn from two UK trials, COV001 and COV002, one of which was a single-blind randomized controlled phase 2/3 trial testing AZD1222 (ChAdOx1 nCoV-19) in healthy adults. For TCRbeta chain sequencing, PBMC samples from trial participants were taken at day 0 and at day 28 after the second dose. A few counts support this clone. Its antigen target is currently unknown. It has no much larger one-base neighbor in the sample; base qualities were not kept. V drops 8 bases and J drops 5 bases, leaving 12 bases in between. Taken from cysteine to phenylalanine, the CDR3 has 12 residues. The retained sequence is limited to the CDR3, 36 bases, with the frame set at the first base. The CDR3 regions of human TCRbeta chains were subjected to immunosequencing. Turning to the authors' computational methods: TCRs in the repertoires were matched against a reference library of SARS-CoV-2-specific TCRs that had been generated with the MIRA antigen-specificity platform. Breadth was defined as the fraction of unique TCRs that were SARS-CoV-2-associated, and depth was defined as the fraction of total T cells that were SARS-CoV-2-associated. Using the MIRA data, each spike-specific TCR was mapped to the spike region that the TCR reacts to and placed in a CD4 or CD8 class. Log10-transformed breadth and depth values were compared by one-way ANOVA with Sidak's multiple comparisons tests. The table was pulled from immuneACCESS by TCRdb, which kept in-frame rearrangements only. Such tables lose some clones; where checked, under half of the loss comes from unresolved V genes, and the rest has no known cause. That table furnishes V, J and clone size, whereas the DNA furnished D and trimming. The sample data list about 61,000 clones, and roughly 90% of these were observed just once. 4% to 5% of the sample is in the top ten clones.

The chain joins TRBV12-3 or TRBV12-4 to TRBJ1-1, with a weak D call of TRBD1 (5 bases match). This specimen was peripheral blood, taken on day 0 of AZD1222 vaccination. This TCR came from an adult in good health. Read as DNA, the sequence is TGTGCCAGCGCGCCGAGGGGAACTGAAGCTTTCTTT. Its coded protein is CASAPRGTEAFF.